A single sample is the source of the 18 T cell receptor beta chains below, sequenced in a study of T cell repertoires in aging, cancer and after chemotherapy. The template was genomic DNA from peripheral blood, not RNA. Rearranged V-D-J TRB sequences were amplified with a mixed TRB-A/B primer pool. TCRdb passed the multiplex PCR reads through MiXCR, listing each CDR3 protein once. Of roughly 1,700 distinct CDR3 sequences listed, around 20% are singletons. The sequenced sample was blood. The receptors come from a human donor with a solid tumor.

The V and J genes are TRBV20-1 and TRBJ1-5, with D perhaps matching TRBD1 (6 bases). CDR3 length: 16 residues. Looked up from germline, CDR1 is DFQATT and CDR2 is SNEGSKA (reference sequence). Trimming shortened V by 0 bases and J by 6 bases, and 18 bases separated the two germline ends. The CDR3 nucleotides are TGCAGTGCTAGAGATCTAGAACAGGGCAAAAGTCAGCCCCAGCATTTT. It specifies CSARDLEQGKSQPQHF.

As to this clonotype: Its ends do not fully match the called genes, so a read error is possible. CDR3 nucleotides: TGTGCCAGCAGCTCTGGACAGAGTGAAAAACTGCTTTTT. Encoded protein: CASSSGQSEKLLF. This chain connects TRBV7-9 to TRBJ1-4; a possible D gene is TRBD1 (6 bases). From germline, CDR1 is SEHNR and CDR2 FQNEAQ (reference sequence). The CDR3 totals 13 residues.

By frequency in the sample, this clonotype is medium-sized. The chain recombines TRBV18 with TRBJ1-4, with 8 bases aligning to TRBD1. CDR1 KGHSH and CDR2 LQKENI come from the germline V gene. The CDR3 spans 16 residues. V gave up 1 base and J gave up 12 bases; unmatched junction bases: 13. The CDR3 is CASSPRVQGGSEELFF. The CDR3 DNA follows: TGTGCCAGCTCACCACGGGTACAGGGGGGATCCGAGGAACTGTTTTTT.

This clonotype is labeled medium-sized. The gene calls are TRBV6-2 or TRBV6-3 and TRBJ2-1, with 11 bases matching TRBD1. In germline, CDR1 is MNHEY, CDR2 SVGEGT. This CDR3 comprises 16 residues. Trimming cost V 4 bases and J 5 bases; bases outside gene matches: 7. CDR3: CASSSDRGRINNEQFF. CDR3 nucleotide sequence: TGTGCCAGCAGTTCGGACAGGGGGCGAATAAACAATGAGCAGTTCTTC.

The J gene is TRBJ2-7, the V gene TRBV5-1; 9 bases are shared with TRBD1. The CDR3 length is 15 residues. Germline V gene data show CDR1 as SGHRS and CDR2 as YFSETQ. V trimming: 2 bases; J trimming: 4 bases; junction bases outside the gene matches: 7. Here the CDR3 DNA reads TGCGCCAGCAGCTTTTCGACAGGGGGTTTTTACGAGCAGTACTTC. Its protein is CASSFSTGGFYEQYF.

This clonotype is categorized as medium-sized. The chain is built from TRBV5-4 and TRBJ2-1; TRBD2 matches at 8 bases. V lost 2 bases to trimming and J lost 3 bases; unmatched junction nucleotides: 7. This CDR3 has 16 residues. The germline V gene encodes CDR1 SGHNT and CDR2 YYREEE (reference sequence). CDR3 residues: CASSLGSGGLYNEQFF. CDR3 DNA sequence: TGTGCCAGCAGCTTAGGGAGCGGGGGCCTCTACAATGAGCAGTTCTTC. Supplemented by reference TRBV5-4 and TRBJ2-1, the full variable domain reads ETGVTQSPTHLIKTRGQQVTLRCSSQSGHNTVSWYQQALGQGPQFIFQYYREEENGRGNFPPRFSGLQFPNYSSELNVNALELDDSALYLCASSLGSGGLYNEQFFGPGTRLTVL.

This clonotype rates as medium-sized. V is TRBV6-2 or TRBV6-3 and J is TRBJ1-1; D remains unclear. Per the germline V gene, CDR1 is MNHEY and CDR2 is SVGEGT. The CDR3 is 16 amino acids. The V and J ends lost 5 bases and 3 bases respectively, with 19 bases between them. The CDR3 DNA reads TGTGCCAGCAGTCGCGGACTGGGGAGGGATGACACTGAAGCTTTCTTT. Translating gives CASSRGLGRDDTEAFF.

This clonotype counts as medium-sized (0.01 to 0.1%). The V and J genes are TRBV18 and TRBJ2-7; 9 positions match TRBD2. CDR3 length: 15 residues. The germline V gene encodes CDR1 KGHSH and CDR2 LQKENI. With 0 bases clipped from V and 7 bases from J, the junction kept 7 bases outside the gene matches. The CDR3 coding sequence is TGTGCCAGCTCACCACCCATGGCGGGAGGGCGTGAGCAGTACTTC. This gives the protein CASSPPMAGGREQYF.

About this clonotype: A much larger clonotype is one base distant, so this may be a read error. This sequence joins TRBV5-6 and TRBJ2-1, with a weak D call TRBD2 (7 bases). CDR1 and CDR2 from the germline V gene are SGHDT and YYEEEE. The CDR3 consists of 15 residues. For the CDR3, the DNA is TGCTCCAGCAGCCAAGGGGGGGAAATCTACAATGAGCAGTTCTTC. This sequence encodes CSSSQGGEIYNEQFF.

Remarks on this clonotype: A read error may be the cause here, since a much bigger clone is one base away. CDR3 residues: CACRGGNTIYF. In nucleotides, the CDR3 is TGTGCCTGCAGGGGAGGAAACACCATATATTTT. The chain couples TRBV7-6 to TRBJ1-3, with D perhaps TRBD1 (6 bases). CDR3 length: 11 amino acids. The germline gives CDR1 SGHVS, CDR2 FNYEAQ.

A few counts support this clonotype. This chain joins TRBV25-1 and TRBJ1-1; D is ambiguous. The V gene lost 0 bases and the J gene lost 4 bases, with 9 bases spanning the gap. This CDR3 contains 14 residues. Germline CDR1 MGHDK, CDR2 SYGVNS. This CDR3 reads CASSEYGRVTEAFF. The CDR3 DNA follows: TGTGCCAGCAGTGAATACGGGCGGGTCACTGAAGCTTTCTTT.

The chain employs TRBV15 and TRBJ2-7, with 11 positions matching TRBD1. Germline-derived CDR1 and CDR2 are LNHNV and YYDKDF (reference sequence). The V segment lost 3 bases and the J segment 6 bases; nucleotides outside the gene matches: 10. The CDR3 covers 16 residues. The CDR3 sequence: CATSSAGQGASLEQYF. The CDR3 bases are TGTGCCACCAGCAGTGCCGGACAGGGGGCTTCTCTCGAGCAGTACTTC.

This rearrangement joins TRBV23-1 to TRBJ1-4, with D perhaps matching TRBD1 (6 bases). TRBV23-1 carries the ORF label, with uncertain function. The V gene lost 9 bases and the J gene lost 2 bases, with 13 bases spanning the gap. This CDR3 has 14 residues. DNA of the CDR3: TGCGCCAGACCGAGGGGGGCCACTAATGAAAAACTGTTTTTT. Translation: CARPRGATNEKLFF.

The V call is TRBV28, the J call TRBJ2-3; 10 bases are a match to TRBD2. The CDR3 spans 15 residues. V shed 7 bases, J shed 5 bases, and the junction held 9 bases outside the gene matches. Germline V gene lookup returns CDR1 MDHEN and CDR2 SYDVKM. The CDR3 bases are TGTGCCAGCACCCTACCGGGACTAGCGAGAGATACGCAGTATTTT. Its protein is CASTLPGLARDTQYF.

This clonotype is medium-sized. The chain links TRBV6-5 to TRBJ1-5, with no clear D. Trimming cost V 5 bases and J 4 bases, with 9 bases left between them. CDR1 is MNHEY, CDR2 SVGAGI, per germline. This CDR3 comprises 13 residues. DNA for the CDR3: TGTGCCAGCAGTCCGGGCCTTAATCAGCCCCAGCATTTT. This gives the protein CASSPGLNQPQHF.

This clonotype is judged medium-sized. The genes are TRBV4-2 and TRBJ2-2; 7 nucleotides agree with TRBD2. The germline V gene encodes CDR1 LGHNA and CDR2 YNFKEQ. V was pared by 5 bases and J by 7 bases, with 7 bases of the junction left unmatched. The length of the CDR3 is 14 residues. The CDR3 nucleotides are TGTGCCAGCAGCGCCCGACTAGCCGGCGGGGAGCTGTTTTTT. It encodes CASSARLAGGELFF.

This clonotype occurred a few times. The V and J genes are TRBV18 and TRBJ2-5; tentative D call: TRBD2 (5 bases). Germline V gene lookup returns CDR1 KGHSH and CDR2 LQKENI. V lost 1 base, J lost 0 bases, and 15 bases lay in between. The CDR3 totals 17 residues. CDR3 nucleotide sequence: TGTGCCAGCTCACCACAACAAATGGAGACTAACCAAGAGACCCAGTACTTC. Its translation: CASSPQQMETNQETQYF.

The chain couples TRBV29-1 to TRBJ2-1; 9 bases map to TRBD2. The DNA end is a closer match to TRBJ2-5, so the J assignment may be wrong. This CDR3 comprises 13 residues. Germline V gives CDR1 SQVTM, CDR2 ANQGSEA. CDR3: CSAGAGGAETQYF. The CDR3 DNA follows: TGCAGCGCCGGGGCGGGAGGGGCGGAGACCCAGTACTTC.